This T cell receptor beta chain derives from a study of PD-L1 blockade in urothelial cancer (TCRdb year 2017). About the full investigation: Every patient began therapy at some point between 2013 and 2015 and was given atezolizumab 1,200 mg intravenously every 3 weeks. A median of about 150,000 T cells and some 82,000 unique TCRs was obtained from blood samples, and a median clonality of about 0.08 was observed. Pretreatment tumor samples, along with matched peripheral blood serially collected before and after atezolizumab treatment, were subjected to TCR sequencing. An ECOG performance status of 0 or 1 was recorded for the patients, and 0 to 3 prior chemotherapy regimens had been received by the patients. About nine tenths of the roughly 29 patients were identified as males with urothelial cancer of bladder origin, and a prior smoking history was reported by 18 of 29 patients. Durable clinical benefit was defined as progression-free survival longer than 6 months, and TCR features were also tested against progression-free and overall survival. The study was an exploratory multi-omic analysis of somatic, immune and clinical correlates of response to PD-L1 blockade with atezolizumab in urothelial cancer. Pretreatment blood TCR-seq was available for about 30 patients, at least one posttreatment blood collection was obtained for around 25 patients, and tumor TCR-seq was available for around 25 patients. Blood samples were analyzed 3 weeks after the start of treatment (second dose) and 6 weeks after the start of treatment. In the same patients, pretreatment tumors underwent whole exome sequencing and RNA sequencing in addition to TCR sequencing. Durable clinical benefit was achieved by nine patients but not by the remaining 20. Summary of the overall study and its limitations: Because the sample size was small (n ≈ 30) and many of the analyses were exploratory, the results are meant to be hypothesis-generating. Patients with durable benefit showed greater expansion of tumor-associated TCR clones in peripheral blood 3 weeks after starting treatment (n ≈ 23, p = 0.022). A pretreatment peripheral blood TCR clonality below the median was linked to improved progression-free and overall survival.

Trimmed from V: 0 bases; trimmed from J: 4 bases; junction bases lacking a gene match: 8. Counted from cysteine to phenylalanine, this CDR3 has 17 amino acids. This entry keeps only the CDR3 DNA: 51 bases, framed from base 1. Reading the germline V gene gives CDR1 SGHDT and CDR2 YYEEEE. The sample's time point, from its label and the paper: peripheral blood 6 weeks after treatment start. The cohort comprised more than 25 patients with locally advanced or metastatic urothelial carcinoma treated at Memorial Sloan Kettering on a trial protocol. Peripheral blood mononuclear cells were collected from each patient pretreatment and during treatment, giving between 1 and 8 total time points per patient. The Qiagen DNeasy Blood extraction kit was used to purify genomic DNA from total PBMCs and tumor samples. Collected pretreatment and during treatment, PBMCs were isolated and stored as previously described.

Synthetic TCR analog templates were spiked into each PCR so that absolute template abundance could be estimated from read counts. Using the immunoSEQ assay, TCRbeta CDR3 regions were amplified from genomic DNA with bias-controlled V and J gene primers. Sequencing of rearranged TCRbeta segments was done at approximately 20X coverage. In the authors' own workflow: Sequencing errors were corrected by clustering and CDR3s were annotated against IMGT to assign V, D and J genes. Out-of-frame and stop-codon sequences were excluded, and only productive TCRbeta rearrangements were used in downstream analyses. To compute clonality, Shannon entropy was normalized by the log of the number of unique productive sequences and then subtracted from one. Clones differing between time points or between blood and tumor were identified using Fisher's exact test with Benjamini-Hochberg correction, with an adjusted p below 0.01 applied as the threshold. TCRdb holds this immuneACCESS table with in-frame rearrangements only. Some clones are missing; in checked studies, unresolved V genes explain under half, and the rest has no known cause. Clonal size and the V and J genes are those of that table, whereas D and trimming came from the DNA. The sample records fewer than 30,000 clones, around four fifths of which are singletons. Approximately 3.1% of the sample goes to the ten largest clones.

Notes on this clone: What this receptor recognizes is not known. No per-base quality is available; no much larger clone lies one base away.

The clonotype was recovered from a man between 70 and 80 years old with urothelial cancer. The V and J genes are TRBV5-6 and TRBJ2-1, with 9 junctional bases fitting TRBD2. The sequences come from PBMCs, collected around atezolizumab (anti-PD-L1) treatment. The sequenced DNA is TGTGCCAGCAGCTTGGTCGGATCTAGCGGGGATTACAATGAGCAGTTCTTC. This encodes CASSLVGSSGDYNEQFF.